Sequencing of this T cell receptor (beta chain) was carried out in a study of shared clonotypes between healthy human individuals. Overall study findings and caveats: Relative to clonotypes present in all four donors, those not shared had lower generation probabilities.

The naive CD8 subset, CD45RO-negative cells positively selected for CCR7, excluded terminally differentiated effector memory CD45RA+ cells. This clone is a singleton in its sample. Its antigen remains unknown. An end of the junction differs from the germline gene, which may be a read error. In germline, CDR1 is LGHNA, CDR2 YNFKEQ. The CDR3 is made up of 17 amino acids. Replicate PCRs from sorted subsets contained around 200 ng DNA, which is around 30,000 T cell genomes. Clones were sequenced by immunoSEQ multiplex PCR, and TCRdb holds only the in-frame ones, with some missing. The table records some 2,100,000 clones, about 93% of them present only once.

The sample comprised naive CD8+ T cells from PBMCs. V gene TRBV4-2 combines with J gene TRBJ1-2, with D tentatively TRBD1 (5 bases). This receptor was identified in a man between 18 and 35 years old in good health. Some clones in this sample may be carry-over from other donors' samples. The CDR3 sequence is CASSHAPRGIVSYDYTF. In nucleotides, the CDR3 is TGTGCCAGCAGCCACGCCCCTCGGGGGATCGTTAGCTATGACTACACCTTC.